This T cell receptor (beta chain) was recovered during a study of regulatory T cells in long-lasting Graves disease. Arm-PCR of CDR3 regions and iRepertoire HTBI primers were used to build TCR beta libraries. In the original analysis: Among the samples, 50 to 80 TRBV and some 13 TRBJ segments were identified. TCRdb reprocessed the multiplex PCR reads via MiXCR and lists one record per CDR3 protein. The V and J calls and clone size come from TCRdb's table, not from the authors' own analysis. The table includes 350,000 to 550,000 distinct CDR3 sequences, about 14% detected once. This clonotype was seen more than once but under ten times. Time point noted: newly diagnosed GD, antithyroid drugs for less than 3 months. Researchers made the TCR library from RNA that was extracted from PBMCs. Another study also made use of these data, one on T cells in Graves' hyperthyroidism and ophthalmopathy. That work adds: Across 18 months, stable Graves' hyperthyroidism was marked by no progression to ophthalmopathy.

Sequencing was performed on peripheral blood mononuclear cells (PBMCs), taken at new diagnosis, from a patient treated with antithyroid drugs. This clonotype originated in a woman aged 50 to 65 with Graves disease.

The CDR3 DNA reads TGCGCCAGCAGCCCGGTTAGCGGGAGGCCTGGGGAAGATACGCAGTATTTT. Encoded protein: CASSPVSGRPGEDTQYF. The genes are TRBV10-1 and TRBJ2-3; 10 nucleotides align to TRBD2. J lost 5 bases, V lost 6 bases, and 14 bases had no gene match. CDR3 size: 17 residues. The germline gives CDR1 WNHNN, CDR2 SYGVQD (reference sequence).